The rows below give T cell receptor beta chains drawn from one sample of a study of T cell responses to AZD1222 COVID-19 vaccine. The repertoire was sequenced with immunoSEQ multiplex PCR; TCRdb's copy has only in-frame clones and lacks some. Here the sample spans some 100,000 clones, 85% to 90% being singletons. The sequenced sample was peripheral blood, obtained on day 0 of AZD1222 vaccination. The receptor set was obtained from an adult in good health. Both conserved end residues are part of each CDR3. D genes are given only for firm matches. Clone size is stated in some rows and not others, as once, few, many or a class when expanded.

.	TRBV3-1/TRBV3-2	.	TRBJ2-2	TGTGCCAGCAGCCAAGATTCAGGGTTGGCGACCGGGGAGCTGTTTTTT	CASSQDSGLATGELFF
.	TRBV14	.	TRBJ2-7	TGTGCCAGCAGCCAAGGCCCCCCCCGGGGACACTTAAGGAGCTCCTACGAGCAGTACTTC	CASSQGPPRGHLRSSYEQYF
few	TRBV6-1	.	TRBJ2-3	TGTGCCAGCAGTGAGGTCCCCGGTGGCGCAGATACGCAGTATTTT	CASSEVPGGADTQYF
once	TRBV18	.	TRBJ1-2	TGTGCCAGCTCACCAATAGAGTACAGGCGGGATGGCTACACCTTC	CASSPIEYRRDGYTF
.	TRBV6-4	.	TRBJ2-2	TGTGCCAGCAGTGACTCTAGCGGGAACACCGGGGAGCTGTTTTTT	CASSDSSGNTGELFF
.	TRBV11-3	.	TRBJ2-3	TGTGCCAGCAGGGGGGGCAGGGTCACAGATACGCAGTATTTT	CASRGGRVTDTQYF
.	TRBV10-1	.	TRBJ1-1	TGCGCCAGCTCTTACCGGAACACTGAAGCTTTCTTT	CASSYRNTEAFF
.	TRBV4-1	TRBD1	TRBJ2-7	TGCGCCAGCAGCCAAGGAACGGGACAGGGCCTATTGCAGTACTTC	CASSQGTGQGLLQYF
.	TRBV4-2	TRBD2	TRBJ2-1	TGTGCCAGCAGCTCACCCTCCGGGACTAGCGGGAGAAATGAGCAGTTCTTC	CASSSPSGTSGRNEQFF
.	TRBV5-5	.	TRBJ2-3	TGTGCCAGCAGCCGGGAGATTCTGTATACAGATACGCAGTATTTT	CASSREILYTDTQYF
.	TRBV20-1	.	TRBJ2-2	TGCAGTGCTAGTGGAGACAGGGCGGGGTCGGGGGAGCTGTTTTTT	CSASGDRAGSGELFF
.	TRBV4-1	TRBD2	TRBJ2-1	TGCGCCAGCAGCCAAGATTGGCTAGCGGTTATCTCCTACAATGAGCAGTTCTTC	CASSQDWLAVISYNEQFF
.	TRBV15	.	TRBJ2-3	TGTGCCACCAGCAGAGCCGTGAGCACAGATACGCAGTATTTT	CATSRAVSTDTQYF
few	TRBV5-4	.	TRBJ2-3	TGTGCCAGCAGCTTGGCTGGGGGCCGGGGAGATACGCAGTATTTT	CASSLAGGRGDTQYF
.	TRBV30	TRBD2	TRBJ2-2	TGTGCCTGGAGAGGGATTAGCGGGAGAGACACCGGGGAGCTGTTTTTT	CAWRGISGRDTGELFF
.	TRBV27	.	TRBJ1-5	TGTGCCAGCAGTTTATTTGGGGGGAGCAATCAGCCCCAGCATTTT	CASSLFGGSNQPQHF
.	TRBV10-3	TRBD2	TRBJ2-1	TGTGCCATCACCTCGACTAGCGGGAGGTATGAGCAGTTCTTC	CAITSTSGRYEQFF
.	TRBV24-1	.	TRBJ2-3	TGTGCCACCAGTGATTTAGGGGCCCTAAGCACAGATACGCAGTATTTT	CATSDLGALSTDTQYF
.	TRBV5-4	.	TRBJ1-2	TGTGCCAGCAGCCAAGGCGGGGCGGGGTATCGTTCCTATGGCTACACCTTC	CASSQGGAGYRSYGYTF
.	TRBV19	TRBD2	TRBJ2-7	TGTGCCAGTACCTCACTAGCGGGGGCTTTGAACGAGCAGTACTTC	CASTSLAGALNEQYF
.	TRBV19	TRBD1	TRBJ2-3	TGTGCCAGTAGTAACCATGACAGGGGTACGTTGGATACGCAGTATTTT	CASSNHDRGTLDTQYF
.	TRBV4-2	TRBD2	TRBJ2-3	TGTGCCAGCAGCCCTGTGCCGGGAGGCAGCGGCACAGATACGCAGTATTTT	CASSPVPGGSGTDTQYF
.	TRBV28	.	TRBJ2-7	TGTGCCAGCAGTTTAGAGGGGCCTCTGTACGAGCAGTACTTC	CASSLEGPLYEQYF
.	TRBV14	.	TRBJ1-2	TGTGCCAGCAGCCAAAACAGGGTTTATGGCTACACCTTC	CASSQNRVYGYTF
.	TRBV19	TRBD1	TRBJ1-2	TGTGCCAGTAGTAATGGAGGACAGGGAGGCCCCAAGAACTATGGCTACACCTTC	CASSNGGQGGPKNYGYTF
once	TRBV12-3/TRBV12-4	.	TRBJ2-7	TGTGCCAGCAGTTTGGACGGCTCCTACGAGCAGTACTTC	CASSLDGSYEQYF
few	TRBV5-5	TRBD1	TRBJ1-1	TGTGCCAGCAGCCCTGGGACAGATGAAGCTTTCTTT	CASSPGTDEAFF
.	TRBV5-4	.	TRBJ2-6	TGTGCCAGCAGCTTGGTAGGGACTGGGGCCAACGTCCTGACTTTC	CASSLVGTGANVLTF
.	TRBV6-5	.	TRBJ2-7	TGTGCCAGCAGTTATAATGGGGGCAAGTCCTACGAGCAGTACTTC	CASSYNGGKSYEQYF
.	TRBV19	.	TRBJ1-1	TGTGCCAGTAGTACACAGGCCGACACTGAAGCTTTCTTT	CASSTQADTEAFF
.	TRBV19	.	TRBJ2-1	TGTGCCAGTAGTGTCACAGCTTATGAGCAGTTCTTC	CASSVTAYEQFF
.	TRBV5-1	.	TRBJ1-2	TGCGCCAGCAGCTTAGCCCCTTCCAACTATGGCTACACCTTC	CASSLAPSNYGYTF
.	TRBV10-3	.	TRBJ1-4	TGTGCCATCAGTGAGTCGGGGCAGGGGCTCGGTGGATTTAGTTTAAGGGCTAATGAAAAACTGTTTTTT	CAISESGQGLGGFSLRANEKLFF
few	TRBV7-9	.	TRBJ2-7	TGTGCCAGCAGCTTAGCGGTTGGGAGCACCTACGAGCAGTACTTC	CASSLAVGSTYEQYF
.	TRBV5-1	.	TRBJ1-1	TGCGCCAGCAGCTCCGGGACTGAGAACACTGAAGCTTTCTTT	CASSSGTENTEAFF
.	TRBV2	.	TRBJ2-7	TGTGCCAGCAGTGGGCCAATTTGGCCCTACGAGCAGTACTTC	CASSGPIWPYEQYF
.	TRBV5-6	TRBD1	TRBJ2-5	TGTGCCAGCAGCTTCATGACAGGGGAGACCCAGTACTTC	CASSFMTGETQYF
.	TRBV5-5	.	TRBJ1-1	TGTGCCAGCAGCTTGGGCGACACTAGAAACACTGAAGCTTTCTTT	CASSLGDTRNTEAFF
few	TRBV9	.	TRBJ1-3	TGTGCCAGCAGCCCTCGTGGGGCCTCTGGAAACACCATATATTTT	CASSPRGASGNTIYF
.	TRBV28	TRBD1	TRBJ2-5	TGTGCCAGCAGTGTCCCGGGACAGGGTACGAAAGAGACCCAGTACTTC	CASSVPGQGTKETQYF
.	TRBV5-1	.	TRBJ1-1	TGCGCCAGCAGCCCCGACGTTAACACTGAAGCTTTCTTT	CASSPDVNTEAFF
.	TRBV15	.	TRBJ2-7	TGTGCCACCAGCAGAGGGTGGGGGGGCCCCGACGAGCAGTACTTC	CATSRGWGGPDEQYF
.	TRBV5-1	TRBD1	TRBJ2-7	TGCGCCAGCAGCTTCCGGGACAGGGACTACGAGCAGTACTTC	CASSFRDRDYEQYF
.	TRBV5-1	TRBD2	TRBJ2-5	TGCGCCAGCAGCCTTACTAGCGGGAGACGGGAGACCCAGTACTTC	CASSLTSGRRETQYF
.	TRBV2	.	TRBJ2-7	TGTGCCAGCACGTCCCAGCCGAGCTACGAGCAGTACTTC	CASTSQPSYEQYF
once	TRBV19	TRBD1	TRBJ1-2	TGTGCCAGTAGTAATCAGGGGGCAGGGTACTATGGCTACACCTTC	CASSNQGAGYYGYTF
.	TRBV12-1	.	TRBJ2-1	TGTGCCAGCAGCAATCGGACTAGCGGGAGGATTTGCTCCTACAATGAGCAGTTCTTC	CASSNRTSGRICSYNEQFF
.	TRBV2	.	TRBJ1-1	TGTGCCAGCACCCTCGGGGAGGGCACTGAAGCTTTCTTT	CASTLGEGTEAFF
.	TRBV19	TRBD2	TRBJ2-3	TGTGCCAGTAGGGCTAGCGGGAGGGCCGGGGCAGATACGCAGTATTTT	CASRASGRAGADTQYF
.	TRBV6-1	.	TRBJ1-1	TGTGCCAGCAGTGAAGGGTATCTTTGGAACACTGAAGCTTTCTTT	CASSEGYLWNTEAFF
.	TRBV27	TRBD2	TRBJ2-3	TGTGCCAGCAGAAACAGTTGGGGTTCTAGCGGTCCCACAGATACGCAGTATTTT	CASRNSWGSSGPTDTQYF
.	TRBV19	.	TRBJ1-1	TGTGCCTGCACGGACAGCTACACTGAAGCTTTCTTT	CACTDSYTEAFF
.	TRBV7-8	.	TRBJ1-2	TGTGCCAGCAGCTTAGTGCCCCAGACTTATGGCTACACCTTC	CASSLVPQTYGYTF
.	TRBV5-6	.	TRBJ1-1	TGTGCCAGCAGCTTTACAGGGGAAGCTTTCTTT	CASSFTGEAFF
.	TRBV6-1	.	TRBJ1-2	TGTGCCAGCAGTGAATCAGGCCTCTCTAACTATGGCTACACCTTC	CASSESGLSNYGYTF
.	TRBV3-1/TRBV3-2	.	TRBJ1-4	TGTGCCAGCAGCCTCCGACAGGATTACGGAAAACTGTTTTTT	CASSLRQDYGKLFF
.	TRBV19	.	TRBJ2-1	TGTGCCAGTAGTATAGAGGGTCGGGTCGAGCAGTTCTTC	CASSIEGRVEQFF
few	TRBV6-1	.	TRBJ1-5	TGTGCCAGCAGTGAAGGGACAGATTCGTCTAGCAATCAGCCCCAGCATTTT	CASSEGTDSSSNQPQHF
.	TRBV5-1	TRBD1	TRBJ1-1	TGCGCCAGCAGCTCCGGGACAGGGCACACTGAAGCTTTCTTT	CASSSGTGHTEAFF
.	TRBV10-3	TRBD2	TRBJ2-1	TGTGCCATCAACGGGGGGACTGACAATGAGCAGTTCTTC	CAINGGTDNEQFF